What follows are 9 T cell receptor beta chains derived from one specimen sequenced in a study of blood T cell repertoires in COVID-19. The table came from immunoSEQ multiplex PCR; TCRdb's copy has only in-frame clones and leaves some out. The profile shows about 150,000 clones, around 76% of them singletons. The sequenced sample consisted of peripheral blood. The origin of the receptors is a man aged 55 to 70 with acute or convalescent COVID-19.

CDR3 sequence: CASSLTGGGETQYF. DNA of the CDR3: TGTGCCAGCAGTTTGACAGGGGGTGGAGAGACCCAGTACTTC. The V call is TRBV6-5, the J call TRBJ2-5; 9 bases fit TRBD1. The junction had 4 bases not matched to a gene; V was cut back by 4 bases and J by 4 bases. CDR1 MNHEY and CDR2 SVGAGI come from the germline V gene. The CDR3 spans 14 residues.

Here the CDR3 reads CASSFHLGLLSYEQYF. In DNA, the CDR3 is TGTGCCAGCAGTTTCCATCTAGGACTGCTTTCCTACGAGCAGTACTTC. V is TRBV28 and J is TRBJ2-7, with TRBD2 as a possible D gene (5 bases). Germline lookup yields CDR1 MDHEN and CDR2 SYDVKM. Between the trimmed V and J ends, which lost 3 bases and 1 base, there was a span of 16 bases. This CDR3 region has 16 residues.

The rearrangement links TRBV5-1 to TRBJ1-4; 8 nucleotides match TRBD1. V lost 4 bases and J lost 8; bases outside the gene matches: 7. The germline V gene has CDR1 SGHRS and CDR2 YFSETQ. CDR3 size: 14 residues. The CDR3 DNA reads TGCGCCAGCAGCCAGGGCAGGGGGCAGGAAAAACTGTTTTTT. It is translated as CASSQGRGQEKLFF.

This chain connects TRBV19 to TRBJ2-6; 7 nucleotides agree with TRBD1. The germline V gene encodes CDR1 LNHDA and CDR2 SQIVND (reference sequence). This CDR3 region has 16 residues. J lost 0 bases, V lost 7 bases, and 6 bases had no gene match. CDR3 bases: TGTGCCAGTAAAACAGGGGCTGGCTCTGGGGCCAACGTCCTGACTTTC. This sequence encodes CASKTGAGSGANVLTF.

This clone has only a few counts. The CDR3 loop is CASGFGEQGYGELFF. CDR3 sequence (DNA): TGCGCCAGCGGCTTCGGAGAACAGGGGTACGGGGAGCTGTTTTTT. The J gene is TRBJ2-2, the V gene TRBV10-1; 7 positions agree with TRBD1. V gave up 8 bases and J gave up 7 bases; unmatched junction bases: 13. The CDR3 has 15 amino acids. From germline, CDR1 is WNHNN and CDR2 SYGVQD (reference sequence).

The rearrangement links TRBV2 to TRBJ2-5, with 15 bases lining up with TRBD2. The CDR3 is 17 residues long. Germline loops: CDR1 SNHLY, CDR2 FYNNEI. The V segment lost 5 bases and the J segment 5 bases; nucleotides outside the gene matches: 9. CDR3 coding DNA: TGTGCCAGCAGTCCCTCCGGACTAGCGGGAGGGCCGGAGACCCAGTACTTC. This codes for CASSPSGLAGGPETQYF.

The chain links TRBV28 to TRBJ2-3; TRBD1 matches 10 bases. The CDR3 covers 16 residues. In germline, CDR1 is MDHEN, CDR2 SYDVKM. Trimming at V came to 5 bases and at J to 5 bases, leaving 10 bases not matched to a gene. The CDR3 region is CASSPRGQGSKDTQYF. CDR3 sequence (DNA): TGTGCCAGCAGTCCCCGGGGACAGGGGAGTAAAGATACGCAGTATTTT.

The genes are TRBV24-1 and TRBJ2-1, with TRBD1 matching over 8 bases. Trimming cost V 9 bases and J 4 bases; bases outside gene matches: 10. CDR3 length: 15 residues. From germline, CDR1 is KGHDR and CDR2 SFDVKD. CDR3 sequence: CATSEGTGFYNEQFF. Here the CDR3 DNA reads TGTGCCACCTCAGAGGGGACAGGATTTTACAATGAGCAGTTCTTC.

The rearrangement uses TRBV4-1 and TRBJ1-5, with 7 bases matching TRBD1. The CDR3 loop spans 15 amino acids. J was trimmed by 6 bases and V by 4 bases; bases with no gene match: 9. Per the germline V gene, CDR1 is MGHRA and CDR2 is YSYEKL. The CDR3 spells CASSPLEGAVQPQHF. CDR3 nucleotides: TGCGCCAGCAGCCCCCTGGAGGGGGCAGTTCAGCCCCAGCATTTT.